Shown below are 30 T cell receptor beta chains from a single sample sequenced in a study of cytomegalovirus exposure and HLA in healthy donors. The PCR had 60 Vbeta and 13 Jbeta primers. The repertoire was sequenced with immunoSEQ multiplex PCR; TCRdb's copy has only in-frame clones and lacks some. The sample includes some 76,000 clones, just over 85% of them seen just once. Sequences were obtained from PBMCs. Receptors were obtained from a woman under 40 in good health and CMV-seronegative.

V is TRBV6-5 and J is TRBJ2-7, with D possibly matching TRBD1 (5 bases). The length of the CDR3 is 13 residues. V was shortened by 2 bases and J by 6 bases, with 11 bases between the two germline ends. The V gene's germline CDR1 is MNHEY and CDR2 SVGAGI. The CDR3 nucleotides are TGTGCCAGCAGTTACCAGGGCACTCTCGAGCAGTACTTC. Translated: CASSYQGTLEQYF.

V usage is TRBV5-8 and J usage is TRBJ2-5; 10 positions match TRBD1. The CDR3 totals 17 residues. Germline V lookup: CDR1 SGHTS, CDR2 YDEGEE. The V gene end was trimmed by 4 bases and the J gene end by 4 bases; junction bases not matched to a gene: 13. As DNA, the CDR3 is TGTGCCAGCAGCCCACGCCTGGGACAGGGGATCGGAGAGACCCAGTACTTC. Protein product: CASSPRLGQGIGETQYF.

The chain has TRBV5-1 and TRBJ2-1, with TRBD1 matching 7 bases. This CDR3 is 15 amino acids long. Germline V gene lookup returns CDR1 SGHRS and CDR2 YFSETQ. J gave up 2 bases and V 2 bases, and 4 bases lay outside the gene matches. This CDR3 is CASSFGTAAYNEQFF. In nucleotides, the CDR3 is TGCGCCAGCAGCTTCGGGACAGCCGCCTACAATGAGCAGTTCTTC.

V gene TRBV6-5 combines with J gene TRBJ1-2, with TRBD1 identical over 7 bases. The CDR3 length is 15 residues. The V gene end was trimmed by 0 bases and the J gene end by 1 base; junction bases not matched to a gene: 2. Germline V gives CDR1 MNHEY, CDR2 SVGAGI. DNA of the CDR3: TGTGCCAGCAGTTACTCGGGACAGATTAACTATGGCTACACCTTC. Its protein is CASSYSGQINYGYTF.

The chain links TRBV19 to TRBJ1-1; 7 nucleotides match TRBD1. From germline, CDR1 is LNHDA and CDR2 SQIVND (reference sequence). V shed 1 base, J shed 6 bases, and the junction held 8 bases outside the gene matches. The CDR3 consists of 15 residues. Here the CDR3 reads CASSIGQGVGAEAFF. In DNA, the CDR3 is TGTGCCAGTAGTATAGGACAGGGTGTCGGCGCTGAAGCTTTCTTT.

This chain uses TRBV18 with TRBJ2-7; TRBD2 matches at 9 bases. This CDR3 region has 14 residues. Germline V gene lookup returns CDR1 KGHSH and CDR2 LQKENI. Losses at the gene ends were 5 bases for V and 3 bases for J; bases not matched to a gene: 5. The CDR3 loop is CASSSGLANYEQYF. The CDR3 DNA follows: TGTGCCAGCTCATCGGGACTAGCTAACTACGAGCAGTACTTC.

The gene calls are TRBV30 and TRBJ1-2; D is possibly TRBD1 (5 bases). Germline values: CDR1 GTSNPN, CDR2 SVGIG (reference sequence). V was clipped by 0 bases and J by 8 bases, with 7 bases between them. The CDR3 runs 11 residues. The CDR3 here is CAWSVGGGYTF. CDR3 coding DNA: TGTGCCTGGAGTGTGGGGGGGGGCTACACCTTC.

This clone appeared a single time. J is TRBJ2-1 and V is TRBV27; D is undetermined. This CDR3 is 16 amino acids long. V shed 3 bases and J shed 4 bases, with 16 bases lying between them. CDR1 and CDR2 (germline): MNHEY, SMNVEV (reference sequence). CDR3 nucleotides: TGTGCCAGCAGTTTGATTGGCTGGGCCGTTTACAATGAGCAGTTCTTC. As protein: CASSLIGWAVYNEQFF.

The count of this clone is one. V and J are TRBV25-1 and TRBJ1-3; 7 bases match TRBD1. The CDR3 extends over 15 amino acids. Germline V gene sequence: CDR1 MGHDK, CDR2 SYGVNS. With V trimmed by 7 bases and J by 1 base, 7 bases remained unmatched. CDR3 sequence: CASTEGAISGNTIYF. CDR3 DNA: TGTGCCAGCACCGAGGGGGCGATATCTGGAAACACCATATATTTT.

The rearrangement joins TRBV7-3 to TRBJ2-7; 7 nucleotides agree with TRBD1. The CDR3 has 15 amino acids. J lost 2 bases, V lost 2 bases, and 6 bases had no gene match. Looked up from germline, CDR1 is SGHTA and CDR2 is FQGTGA. As DNA, the CDR3 is TGTGCCAGCAGCTTACAGGGGCAGGGGGCCTACGAGCAGTACTTC. This encodes CASSLQGQGAYEQYF. The full variable domain, completed using reference TRBV7-3 and TRBJ2-7, is GAGVSQTPSNKVTEKGKYVELRCDPISGHTALYWYRQSLGQGPEFLIYFQGTGAADDSGLPNDRFFAVRPEGSVSTLKIQRTERGDSAVYLCASSLQGQGAYEQYFGPGTRLTVT.

CDR3 DNA sequence: TGCGCCAGCAAAGGCGGGAACTACGAGCAGTACTTC. Its translation: CASKGGNYEQYF. This sequence joins TRBV10-2 and TRBJ2-7; tentatively, D is TRBD2 (6 bases). CDR1 and CDR2 from the germline V gene are WSHSY and SAAADI. The CDR3 contains 12 residues. V was trimmed by 7 bases and J by 3 bases, leaving 10 bases between them.

The genes are TRBV15 and TRBJ2-5; 10 nucleotides line up with TRBD2. The DNA end favors TRBJ2-7, so the J call may be wrong. The germline CDR1 and CDR2 sequences are LNHNV and YYDKDF (reference sequence). The CDR3 runs to 15 residues. CDR3 DNA: TGTGCCACCAGCAGGGTACGAGCGGGGGGGGGCGAGCAGTACTTC. Protein: CATSRVRAGGGEQYF.

CDR3 region: CASSEGLTTYEQYF. CDR3 nucleotide sequence: TGCGCCAGCAGTGAAGGACTAACCACCTACGAGCAGTACTTC. This sequence joins TRBV10-2 and TRBJ2-5, with a possible D match to TRBD2 (6 bases). Gene TRBJ2-7 matches the end of the DNA better, so the J call may be wrong. In germline, CDR1 is WSHSY, CDR2 SAAADI. The CDR3 is made up of 14 amino acids.

This clone appeared a single time. The V gene is TRBV4-3, the J gene TRBJ1-1; the D is unclear. V lost 3 bases, J lost 2 bases, and 4 bases lay in between. The CDR3 is 12 residues long. Germline V gene lookup returns CDR1 LGHNA and CDR2 YSLEER. In nucleotides, the CDR3 is TGCGCCAGCAGCCAGGCAAACACTGAAGCTTTCTTT. It specifies CASSQANTEAFF.

This clone was seen just once. The chain recombines TRBV5-6 with TRBJ1-2; D call uncertain. Per the germline V gene, CDR1 is SGHDT and CDR2 is YYEEEE. V was pared by 0 bases and J by 4 bases, with 10 bases between. The CDR3 runs 14 residues. In nucleotides, the CDR3 is TGTGCCAGCAGCTTGGTTAGTCAGGCCTATGGCTACACCTTC. It translates to CASSLVSQAYGYTF.

This clone was detected only a few times. CDR3 in DNA: TGTGCCAGCAGTTCCCACAGGGTAGCGAACACTGAAGCTTTCTTT. It encodes CASSSHRVANTEAFF. This chain links TRBV27 with TRBJ1-1, with D possibly matching TRBD1 (6 bases). CDR1 and CDR2 (germline): MNHEY, SMNVEV (reference sequence). The CDR3 covers 15 residues. V lost 4 bases to trimming and J lost 1 base, with 13 bases between them.

Concerning this clone itself: In the same sample, other DNA sequences code for this CDR3. V gene TRBV28 combines with J gene TRBJ2-1; 7 nucleotides line up with TRBD2. CDR1 and CDR2 from the germline V gene are MDHEN and SYDVKM. Unmatched junction bases numbered 6, after V lost 0 bases and J lost 7 bases. The CDR3 consists of 15 residues. The CDR3 DNA is TGTGCCAGCAGTTTATGGGGAGCGGGATTAAATGAGCAGTTCTTC. It yields the protein CASSLWGAGLNEQFF.

V is TRBV29-1 and J is TRBJ2-7; 9 positions match TRBD2. The V gene end was trimmed by 4 bases and the J gene end by 0 bases; junction bases not matched to a gene: 4. Germline lookup yields CDR1 SQVTM and CDR2 ANQGSEA. There are 14 residues in the CDR3. The CDR3 sequence is CSVALAGSSYEQYF. Here the CDR3 DNA reads TGCAGCGTTGCGCTAGCGGGGAGCTCCTACGAGCAGTACTTC.

As to this clone: The junction differs from germline at one of its ends, possibly a read error. V gene TRBV18 combines with J gene TRBJ2-2; 9 bases are a match to TRBD1. This CDR3 has 16 amino acids. From germline, CDR1 is KGHSH and CDR2 LQKENI. CDR3 sequence reads: CASSRTGEAKTGELFF. The DNA of the CDR3 is TGTGCCAGCTCAAGGACAGGGGAAGCGAAGACCGGGGAGCTGTTTTTT. The full variable domain, in which reference TRBV18 and TRBJ2-2 provide the parts outside the CDR3, is NAGVMQNPRHLVRRRGQEARLRCSPMKGHSHVYWYRQLPEEGLKFMVYLQKENIIDESGMPKERFSAEFPKEGPSILRIQQVVRGDSAAYFCASSRTGEAKTGELFFGEGSRLTVL.

The chain couples TRBV28 to TRBJ2-1; TRBD1 matches at 8 bases. CDR1 and CDR2 (germline): MDHEN, SYDVKM. With V trimmed by 5 bases and J by 7 bases, 10 bases remained unmatched. CDR3 size: 15 residues. CDR3 amino acids: CASSVDRGPWNEQFF. The CDR3 DNA follows: TGTGCCAGCAGTGTCGACAGGGGCCCCTGGAATGAGCAGTTCTTC.

The V and J genes are TRBV29-1 and TRBJ1-1; D may be TRBD1 (6 bases). The CDR3 loop spans 13 amino acids. Germline V gene lookup returns CDR1 SQVTM and CDR2 ANQGSEA. The V gene lost 5 bases and the J gene lost 4 bases, with 14 bases spanning the gap. The CDR3 DNA sequence: TGCAGCGTTCCAGGGGCCTCCAGCACTGAAGCTTTCTTT. Encoded protein: CSVPGASSTEAFF.

The V call is TRBV4-1, the J call TRBJ2-3; D uncertain. CDR1 is MGHRA, CDR2 YSYEKL, per germline. With 1 base removed from V and 6 bases from J, the gap between germline ends came to 14 bases. CDR3 length: 15 residues. CDR3 amino acids: CASSQGSPPGDTQYF. The DNA of the CDR3 is TGCGCCAGCAGCCAAGGAAGCCCGCCAGGTGATACGCAGTATTTT.

The chain links TRBV7-9 to TRBJ2-7; 8 bases match TRBD2. The germline V gene encodes CDR1 SEHNR and CDR2 FQNEAQ (reference sequence). Trimming took 2 bases from V and 3 from J; bases not matched to a gene: 6. This CDR3 is 15 amino acids long. CDR3: CASSLQAGGGYEQYF. CDR3 bases: TGTGCCAGCAGCTTACAGGCGGGAGGTGGCTACGAGCAGTACTTC. The complete variable domain, with remaining parts taken from reference TRBV7-9 and TRBJ2-7, reads DTGVSQNPRHKITKRGQNVTFRCDPISEHNRLYWYRQTLGQGPEFLTYFQNEAQLEKSRLLSDRFSAERPKGSFSTLEIQRTEQGDSAMYLCASSLQAGGGYEQYFGPGTRLTVT.

V gene TRBV5-1 combines with J gene TRBJ1-6; D remains unclear. Germline CDR1 reads SGHRS; CDR2 reads YFSETQ. The CDR3 is made up of 16 amino acids. The V end was cut by 0 bases, the J end by 9 bases, with 16 bases between. The CDR3 sequence: CASSLEEIAAVSPLHF. For the CDR3, the DNA is TGCGCCAGCAGCTTGGAAGAGATCGCGGCGGTTTCACCCCTCCACTTT. The variable domain in full, completed from reference TRBV5-1 and TRBJ1-6, reads KAGVTQTPRYLIKTRGQQVTLSCSPISGHRSVSWYQQTPGQGLQFLFEYFSETQRNKGNFPGRFSGRQFSNSRSEMNVSTLELGDSALYLCASSLEEIAAVSPLHFGNGTRLTVT.

The chain has TRBV19 and TRBJ2-2, with 7 nucleotides matching TRBD1. The junction had 7 bases not matched to a gene; V was cut back by 6 bases and J by 0 bases. The germline V gene encodes CDR1 LNHDA and CDR2 SQIVND (reference sequence). The CDR3 totals 16 residues. The DNA for the CDR3 is TGTGCCAGTAGGTGGGCCGACAGGGCGAACACCGGGGAGCTGTTTTTT. It is translated as CASRWADRANTGELFF.

This rearrangement joins TRBV2 to TRBJ2-6; no clear D gene. Germline V CDR1 and CDR2: SNHLY, FYNNEI. V was pared by 4 bases and J by 4 bases, with 5 bases between. The CDR3 runs 13 residues. CDR3 sequence: CASSASGANVLTF. CDR3 bases: TGTGCCAGCAGTGCCTCCGGGGCCAACGTCCTGACTTTC.

The chain has TRBV28 and TRBJ1-4; 9 bases match TRBD1. V shed 4 bases, J shed 7 bases, and the junction held 7 bases outside the gene matches. The CDR3 contains 15 residues. Germline CDR1 is MDHEN and CDR2 is SYDVKM. CDR3 sequence (DNA): TGTGCCAGCAGTTCTCAACAGGGGGCGTTTGAAAAACTGTTTTTT. It codes for CASSSQQGAFEKLFF.

The chain is built from TRBV6-5 and TRBJ1-2; the D is unclear. The CDR3 runs to 13 residues. CDR1 is MNHEY and CDR2 is SVGAGI in the germline V gene. The V gene lost 5 bases and the J gene lost 2 bases, with 9 bases spanning the gap. DNA of the CDR3: TGTGCCAGCAGTGAACAGACCAACTATGGCTACACCTTC. Amino acid sequence: CASSEQTNYGYTF.

V and J are TRBV6-5 and TRBJ1-3; D ambiguous. CDR3 length: 15 amino acids. The germline gives CDR1 MNHEY, CDR2 SVGAGI. Trimming removed 5 bases from V and 0 bases from J, with 11 bases in between. CDR3: CASSRPGYSGNTIYF. In nucleotides, the CDR3 is TGTGCCAGCAGTCGACCAGGCTACTCTGGAAACACCATATATTTT.

The chain is built from TRBV28 and TRBJ2-1, with 8 positions matching TRBD1. The CDR3 has 14 residues. V lost 10 bases, J lost 0 bases, and 5 bases stayed unmatched. Germline V gives CDR1 MDHEN, CDR2 SYDVKM. The CDR3 sequence: CATQGAGSYNEQFF. The CDR3, as DNA: TGTGCCACCCAGGGGGCAGGCTCCTACAATGAGCAGTTCTTC.